This T cell receptor (beta chain) was sequenced during a study of blood T cell repertoires in COVID-19. TCRdb's copy holds only in-frame clones and misses some; the assay was immunoSEQ multiplex PCR. Of fewer than 250,000 clones listed, roughly 87% are singletons. Germline V gives CDR1 MNHEY, CDR2 SVGEGT. The CDR3 sequence is 16 residues long. The V segment lost 2 bases and the J segment 0 bases; nucleotides outside the gene matches: 2. The chain links TRBV6-2 or TRBV6-3 to TRBJ2-3; 10 positions agree with TRBD2. The sample comprised PBMCs or T cells enriched from blood (not recorded which). The source of this sequence is a young woman with acute COVID-19. The CDR3 coding sequence is TGTGCCAGCAGTTACCTAGCGGGGGCCAGCACAGATACGCAGTATTTT. Its translation: CASSYLAGASTDTQYF.